The 9 T cell receptor beta chains listed next were all sequenced from one sample in a study of T cells in Graves' hyperthyroidism and ophthalmopathy. Regions amplified from RNA transcripts were the TCR beta CDR3 regions. Researchers ran a first-round RT-PCR on the TCR CDR3 using the HTBI primer set. From the multiplex PCR reads, TCRdb called clonotypes with MiXCR, one entry per CDR3 protein. The data contain just under 750,000 distinct CDR3 sequences, about 35% of them seen just once; the ten biggest clones take up roughly 30%. The sample consisted of blood. The receptors were sampled from a woman aged 40 to 55 with Graves' hyperthyroidism.

V and J are TRBV24-1 and TRBJ2-5; 9 nucleotides align to TRBD1. V lost 11 bases to trimming and J lost 3 bases; unmatched junction nucleotides: 9. This CDR3 has 14 residues. Germline loops: CDR1 KGHDR, CDR2 SFDVKD. DNA for the CDR3: TGTGCCAGCGAACCGGGACAGGGAGAAGAGACCCAGTACTTC. Encoded protein: CASEPGQGEETQYF.

The V gene is TRBV15, the J gene TRBJ1-2, with TRBD1 identical over 11 bases. The CDR3 length is 15 residues. Germline-derived CDR1 and CDR2 are LNHNV and YYDKDF (reference sequence). V gave up 3 bases and J gave up 5 bases; unmatched junction bases: 5. CDR3 nucleotide sequence: TGTGCCACCAGCAGCGAGGGGACAGGGGGATATGGCTACACCTTC. Protein sequence: CATSSEGTGGYGYTF.

With regard to this clonotype: One end of the junction fails to match germline, which may point to a read error. CDR3 protein: CDSSLEGNGYTF. The CDR3 bases are TGTGACAGCAGCTTAGAGGGAAATGGCTACACCTTC. This chain links TRBV7-2 with TRBJ1-2; D ambiguous. Per the germline V gene, CDR1 is SGHTA and CDR2 is FQGNSA. CDR3 length: 12 amino acids.

This clonotype was found many times. The gene calls are TRBV20-1 and TRBJ1-6; D unresolved. The V end lost 3 bases, the J end lost 14 bases, and 17 bases lay between the germline ends. Germline V gene data show CDR1 as DFQATT and CDR2 as SNEGSKA (reference sequence). This CDR3 has 13 residues. The CDR3 region is CSASSSGRGTLHF. Written as DNA, the CDR3 is TGCAGTGCTAGTTCGTCAGGCCGAGGGACCCTCCACTTT.

This clonotype was observed many times. J is TRBJ1-1 and V is TRBV24-1; a possible D gene is TRBD1 (5 bases). In germline, CDR1 is KGHDR, CDR2 SFDVKD. V lost 6 bases and J lost 4, with 11 bases in between. This CDR3 has 13 residues. The CDR3 spells CATSMQGTTEAFF. The CDR3 DNA follows: TGTGCCACCAGTATGCAAGGGACCACTGAAGCTTTCTTT.

The chain uses TRBV10-3 and TRBJ1-5, with D unclear. V lost 10 bases to trimming and J lost 0 bases, with 13 bases between them. CDR1 is ENHRY, CDR2 SYGVKD, per germline. The CDR3 runs to 14 residues. Here the CDR3 DNA reads TGTGCCACCTCCTCGGGCTATAGCAATCAGCCCCAGCATTTT. Its translation: CATSSGYSNQPQHF.

This clonotype was observed many times. The V and J genes are TRBV10-3 and TRBJ2-5, with TRBD2 matching 9 bases. The V and J ends lost 4 bases and 0 bases, in that order; junction bases with no gene match: 15. Germline CDR1 is ENHRY and CDR2 is SYGVKD. The CDR3 is 19 residues long. Written as DNA, the CDR3 is TGTGCCATCAGTGTCCAACAGCGGGGGGCCCCTTTGTACCAAGAGACCCAGTACTTC. Amino acid sequence: CAISVQQRGAPLYQETQYF.

This clonotype has more than one count but fewer than ten. The genes are TRBV27 and TRBJ2-6; D may match TRBD1 or TRBD2 (6 bases each). The germline CDR1 and CDR2 sequences are MNHEY and SMNVEV (reference sequence). Trimming pared 4 bases from V and 0 bases from J, leaving 16 bases between. There are 18 residues in the CDR3. CDR3 residues: CASSSRARGGSGANVLTF. The CDR3 DNA follows: TGTGCCAGCAGTTCCAGGGCCAGGGGAGGCTCTGGGGCCAACGTCCTGACTTTC.

This clonotype was seen ten or more times. The chain carries TRBV5-4 and TRBJ2-6; the match to TRBD1 covers 7 bases. This CDR3 has 16 residues. Per the germline V gene, CDR1 is SGHNT and CDR2 is YYREEE (reference sequence). Trimming removed 4 bases from V and 0 bases from J; junction bases left unmatched: 4. The CDR3 DNA reads as TGTGCCAGCAGCCAAAGACAGGGCTCTGGGGCCAACGTCCTGACTTTC. As protein: CASSQRQGSGANVLTF. The entire variable domain, with the rest obtained from reference TRBV5-4 and TRBJ2-6, is as follows: ETGVTQSPTHLIKTRGQQVTLRCSSQSGHNTVSWYQQALGQGPQFIFQYYREEENGRGNFPPRFSGLQFPNYSSELNVNALELDDSALYLCASSQRQGSGANVLTFGAGSRLTVL.